Presented here are 18 T cell receptor beta chains from one specimen sequenced in a study of blood T cell repertoires in COVID-19 (dated by TCRdb to about 2020). To prepare the library, the immunoSEQ multiplex PCR assay was applied. TCRdb's version of the immuneACCESS table is confined to in-frame rearrangements and falls short of the full clone set. An unresolved V gene accounts for under half of the shortfall where checked; the remainder is of unknown origin. Within this sample are tens of thousands of clones, with around 86% of them counted one time only. The ten largest clones represent roughly 1.4% of the sample. Sequenced: peripheral blood. Every receptor here comes from a woman older than 75 with acute or convalescent COVID-19.

The chain carries TRBV6-5 and TRBJ2-2, with TRBD2 identical over 8 bases. The length of the CDR3 is 15 residues. Germline V lookup: CDR1 MNHEY, CDR2 SVGAGI. J lost 8 bases, V lost 2 bases, and 7 bases had no gene match. This chain's CDR3 is CASSYRASGLGELFF. The CDR3 DNA follows: TGTGCCAGCAGTTACCGCGCTAGCGGGTTGGGGGAGCTGTTTTTT.

In its sample, this clone was seen once. The rearrangement links TRBV6-1 to TRBJ2-3; D gene ambiguous. The CDR3 runs 18 residues. The germline V and J ends were trimmed by 1 base and 0 bases, with 17 bases remaining between them. Germline V CDR1 and CDR2: MNHNS, SASEGT. CDR3 nucleotide sequence: TGTGCCAGCAGTGAAGAATTGTTCTGGCAGGTCAGCACAGATACGCAGTATTTT. Protein: CASSEELFWQVSTDTQYF.

This clone was seen only once. The chain couples TRBV12-5 to TRBJ2-3, with 16 positions matching TRBD2. Germline CDR1 and CDR2: LGHNT and FRNRAP. Trimming at V came to 1 base and at J to 4 bases, leaving 2 bases not matched to a gene. The CDR3 is 17 residues long. The CDR3 loop reads CASGLAGTSGGADTQYF. The CDR3 bases are TGTGCTAGTGGTTTGGCCGGGACTAGCGGGGGGGCAGATACGCAGTATTTT.

This clone was detected only once. The rearrangement joins TRBV18 to TRBJ1-2; 7 bases agree with TRBD1. Germline lookup yields CDR1 KGHSH and CDR2 LQKENI. The CDR3 spans 15 residues. V shed 2 bases and J 2 bases; nucleotides not matched to a gene: 5. The CDR3, as DNA: TGTGCCAGCTCACCAGCGGGGACAGAAAACTATGGCTACACCTTC. Residues: CASSPAGTENYGYTF.

The chain is built from TRBV2 and TRBJ1-5; unclear D gene. V was clipped by 3 bases and J by 0 bases, with 6 bases between them. Looked up from germline, CDR1 is SNHLY and CDR2 is FYNNEI. The CDR3 has 14 amino acids. The CDR3 sequence: CASSDSHSNQPQHF. The CDR3 DNA follows: TGTGCCAGCAGTGATTCCCATAGCAATCAGCCCCAGCATTTT.

V and J are TRBV2 and TRBJ1-5; D is perhaps TRBD1 (5 bases). Germline-derived CDR1 and CDR2 are SNHLY and FYNNEI. The CDR3 has 13 residues. V was cut by 6 bases and J by 6 bases, with 12 bases left in between. CDR3 region: CASSYGGSQPQHF. CDR3 DNA: TGTGCCAGCAGCTACGGGGGTTCTCAGCCCCAGCATTTT.

The V gene is TRBV6-5, the J gene TRBJ1-2; a weak D match, TRBD1 (5 bases). CDR1 and CDR2 from the germline V gene are MNHEY and SVGAGI. CDR3 length: 13 amino acids. V lost 8 bases and J lost 3, with 13 bases in between. CDR3 DNA: TGTGCCAGCGGGACGGGGACTTACTATGGCTACACCTTC. It yields the protein CASGTGTYYGYTF.

This clone was found a few times. Here the CDR3 DNA reads TGTGCCAGCAGCTCCTATCTACAGGGGGCCAGCAACACCGGGGAGCTGTTTTTT. This codes for CASSSYLQGASNTGELFF. The genes are TRBV7-8 and TRBJ2-2; 9 bases fit TRBD1. V lost 4 bases, J lost 2 bases, and 11 bases stayed unmatched. The CDR3 has 18 residues. Germline V gene sequence: CDR1 SGHVS, CDR2 FQNEAQ.

The V gene is TRBV18, the J gene TRBJ2-7, with D tentatively TRBD2 (6 bases). Trimming stripped 6 bases from V and 1 base from J, with 13 bases between. The CDR3 is made up of 14 amino acids. Germline values: CDR1 KGHSH, CDR2 LQKENI. The CDR3 coding sequence is TGTGCCAGCTCTCGGGGGACGGGTTCCTACGAGCAGTACTTC. This translates into CASSRGTGSYEQYF.

The genes are TRBV30 and TRBJ1-4; D remains ambiguous. Germline CDR1 reads GTSNPN; CDR2 reads SVGIG (reference sequence). Deletions cut 2 bases from V and 8 bases from J, with 12 bases between. The length of the CDR3 is 13 residues. CDR3 nucleotide sequence: TGTGCCTGGAGTCCCGATGCACAGGAAAAACTGTTTTTT. Its protein is CAWSPDAQEKLFF.

The chain carries TRBV7-9 and TRBJ1-1; 9 bases are a match to TRBD1. With 3 bases clipped from V and 1 base from J, the junction kept 6 bases outside the gene matches. This CDR3 has 16 amino acids. Germline V gives CDR1 SEHNR, CDR2 FQNEAQ (reference sequence). CDR3 sequence reads: CASSLETGGGNTEAFF. In DNA form, the CDR3 reads TGTGCCAGCAGCTTGGAGACAGGGGGTGGGAACACTGAAGCTTTCTTT.

This chain links TRBV4-1 with TRBJ1-1; 8 nucleotides align to TRBD1. V shed 5 bases and J 7 bases; nucleotides not matched to a gene: 12. The CDR3 sequence is 15 residues long. Germline V CDR1 and CDR2: MGHRA, YSYEKL. The CDR3 nucleotides read TGCGCCAGCAGCAAAGCCGGGACAGGAGCACGTGAAGCTTTCTTT. Protein: CASSKAGTGAREAFF.

The V call is TRBV3-1 (or the pseudogene TRBV3-2), the J call TRBJ2-1; TRBD2 matches at 10 bases. The CDR3 length is 16 residues. The junction had 9 bases not matched to a gene; V was cut back by 4 bases and J by 6 bases. The germline V gene has CDR1 LGHDT and CDR2 YNNKEL (reference sequence). The CDR3 DNA is TGTGCCAGCAGCCTCAGCTGGGGACTAGCGTCCAATGAGCAGTTCTTC. Amino acid sequence: CASSLSWGLASNEQFF.

The genes are TRBV11-2 and TRBJ2-5; perhaps TRBD1 as D (6 bases). V shed 1 base and J shed 3 bases, with 9 bases lying between them. CDR1 and CDR2 (germline): SGHAT, FQNNGV. This CDR3 is built from 14 residues. CDR3 nucleotide sequence: TGTGCCAGCAGCTTAGGGTCAGGGGAAGAGACCCAGTACTTC. Amino acid sequence: CASSLGSGEETQYF.

This chain uses TRBV18 with TRBJ2-7; possibly TRBD2 for D (5 bases). Per the germline V gene, CDR1 is KGHSH and CDR2 is LQKENI. The CDR3 totals 13 residues. Trimming cost V 3 bases and J 5 bases, with 11 bases left between them. CDR3 DNA: TGTGCCAGCTCACCGGCCGGGGTGCACGAGCAGTACTTC. Protein sequence: CASSPAGVHEQYF.

The DNA of the CDR3 is TGTGCCTGGAGTAGTTGGGGACAGGACTCTCGACTGTTTTTT. This sequence encodes CAWSSWGQDSRLFF. The rearrangement joins TRBV30 to TRBJ1-4, with 8 bases aligning to TRBD1. V lost 2 bases to trimming and J lost 13 bases; unmatched junction nucleotides: 12. The CDR3 length is 14 residues. Per the germline V gene, CDR1 is GTSNPN and CDR2 is SVGIG (reference sequence).

V gene TRBV18 combines with J gene TRBJ1-1; maybe TRBD1 (5 bases). Trimming pared 1 base from V and 4 bases from J, leaving 13 bases between. Germline assignment: CDR1 KGHSH and CDR2 LQKENI. The CDR3 spans 15 residues. The CDR3 reads CASSPLRRVGTEAFF. The DNA of the CDR3 is TGTGCCAGCTCACCACTTCGCAGGGTGGGCACTGAAGCTTTCTTT.

The chain uses TRBV19 and TRBJ1-1; D is unresolved. Germline V gene data show CDR1 as LNHDA and CDR2 as SQIVND (reference sequence). The V end lost 5 bases, the J end lost 3 bases, and 7 bases lay between the germline ends. This CDR3 has 12 residues. Here the CDR3 DNA reads TGTGCCAGTAGTGGGAGGGACACTGAAGCTTTCTTT. Protein sequence: CASSGRDTEAFF.